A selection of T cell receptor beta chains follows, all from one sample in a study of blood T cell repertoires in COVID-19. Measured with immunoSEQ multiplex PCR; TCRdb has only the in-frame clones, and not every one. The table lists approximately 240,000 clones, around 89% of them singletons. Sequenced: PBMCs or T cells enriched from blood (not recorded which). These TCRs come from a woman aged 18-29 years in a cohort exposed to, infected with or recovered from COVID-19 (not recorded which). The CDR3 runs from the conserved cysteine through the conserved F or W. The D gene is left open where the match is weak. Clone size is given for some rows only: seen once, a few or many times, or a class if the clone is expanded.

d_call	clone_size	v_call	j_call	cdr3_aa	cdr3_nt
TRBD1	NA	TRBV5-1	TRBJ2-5	CASSPGTGHPVPETQYF	TGCGCCAGCAGCCCCGGGACAGGGCACCCGGTCCCAGAGACCCAGTACTTC
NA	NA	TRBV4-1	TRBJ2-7	CASSQDFGALYEQYF	TGCGCCAGCAGCCAAGATTTTGGGGCACTTTACGAGCAGTACTTC
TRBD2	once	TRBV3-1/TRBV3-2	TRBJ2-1	CASSQVAGLFF	TGTGCCAGCAGCCAAGTAGCGGGGCTGTTCTTC
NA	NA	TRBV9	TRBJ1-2	CASSELTGPSTSYGYTF	TGTGCCAGCAGCGAGTTAACAGGGCCTTCGACCTCATATGGCTACACCTTC
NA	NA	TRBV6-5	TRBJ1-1	CASSSQGDTEAFF	TGTGCCAGCAGTTCCCAAGGAGACACTGAAGCTTTCTTT
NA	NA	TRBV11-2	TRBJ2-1	CASSLEGRDPSYNEQFF	TGTGCCAGCAGCTTAGAGGGGCGGGACCCCTCCTACAATGAGCAGTTCTTC
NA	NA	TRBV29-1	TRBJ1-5	CSVEVAFNQPQHF	TGCAGCGTTGAGGTGGCTTTCAATCAGCCCCAGCATTTT
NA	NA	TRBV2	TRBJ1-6	CASRYTGTPLHF	TGTGCCAGCAGGTATACAGGGACACCCCTCCACTTT
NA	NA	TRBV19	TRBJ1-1	CASSIVFGNTEAFF	TGTGCCAGTAGTATCGTATTCGGGAACACTGAAGCTTTCTTT
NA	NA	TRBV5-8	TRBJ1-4	CASSLGRGSTNEKLFF	TGTGCCAGCAGCTTGGGCCGGGGGTCAACTAATGAAAAACTGTTTTTT
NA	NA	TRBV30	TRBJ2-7	CAWSSDRSPMGRQYEQYF	TGTGCCTGGAGTAGCGATCGTAGTCCCATGGGGAGGCAGTACGAGCAGTACTTC
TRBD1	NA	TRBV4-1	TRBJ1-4	CASSRLGTGAEKLFF	TGCGCCAGCAGCCGACTCGGGACAGGGGCTGAAAAACTGTTTTTT
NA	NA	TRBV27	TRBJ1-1	CASSSLGRMDTEAFF	TGTGCCAGCAGTTCCCTCGGCAGGATGGACACTGAAGCTTTCTTT
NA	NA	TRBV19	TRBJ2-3	CASSPPRGSTDTQYF	TGTGCCAGTAGTCCCCCCAGGGGTAGCACAGATACGCAGTATTTT
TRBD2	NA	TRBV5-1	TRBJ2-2	CASSANPVTTSGKTGELFF	TGCGCCAGCAGCGCCAATCCCGTTACCACTAGCGGGAAGACCGGGGAGCTGTTTTTT
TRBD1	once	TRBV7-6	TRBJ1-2	CASSPPDRNGGGYTF	TGTGCCAGCAGCCCGCCGGACAGGAACGGTGGAGGCTACACCTTC
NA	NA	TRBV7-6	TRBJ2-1	CASSSSRTALSSYNEQFF	TGTGCCAGCAGCTCATCCCGGACAGCCCTAAGCTCCTACAATGAGCAGTTCTTC
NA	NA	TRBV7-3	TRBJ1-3	CASSLRGSSGNTIYF	TGTGCCAGCAGCTTACGGGGGAGCTCTGGAAACACCATATATTTT
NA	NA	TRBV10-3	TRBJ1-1	CAISESTGGVNTEAFF	TGTGCCATCAGTGAGTCGACGGGAGGGGTGAACACTGAAGCTTTCTTT
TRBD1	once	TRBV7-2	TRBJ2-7	CASSSGTGGYEQYF	TGTGCCAGCAGCTCCGGGACAGGGGGCTACGAGCAGTACTTC
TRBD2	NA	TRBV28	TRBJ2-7	CASSFRGGDEQYF	TGTGCCAGCAGTTTTAGGGGAGGGGACGAGCAGTACTTC
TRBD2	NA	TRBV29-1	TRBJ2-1	CSVLPGTSGVNEQFF	TGCAGCGTTCTTCCCGGGACTAGCGGAGTGAATGAGCAGTTCTTC